Here is one T cell receptor beta chain with its context. Sequenced by immunoSEQ multiplex PCR; TCRdb stores in-frame clones only, minus some. Here the sample spans approximately 61,000 clones, around 90% being singletons. This entry is derived from a study of T cell changes during pregnancy in multiple sclerosis. CDR1 and CDR2 (germline): MNHNS, SASEGT. Trimming removed 4 bases from V and 4 bases from J, with 5 bases in between. The CDR3 extends over 12 amino acids. This chain joins TRBV6-1 and TRBJ1-3; the D is unclear. The input for sequencing was peripheral blood, taken in the first trimester of pregnancy. The sequence was obtained from a female donor in good health, enrolled as a control in a pregnancy study. The DNA of the CDR3 is TGTGCCAGCAGTGTGGCAGGAAACACCATATATTTT. Amino acid sequence: CASSVAGNTIYF.